The 12 T cell receptor beta chains presented below share a single source sample, sequenced in a study of blood T cell repertoires in COVID-19. Profiled with immunoSEQ multiplex PCR; TCRdb holds only in-frame clones, not every one. The data contain approximately 320,000 clones, 90% of them seen just once; the ten biggest clones take up around 2.5%. Material: PBMCs or T cells enriched from blood (not recorded which). These receptor sequences come from a man aged 60 to 75 who had recovered from COVID-19.

The chain is built from TRBV7-6 and TRBJ1-1, with D maybe TRBD1 (6 bases). V lost 5 bases and J lost 0, with 19 bases in between. The germline V gene encodes CDR1 SGHVS and CDR2 FNYEAQ. The CDR3 spans 17 residues. The CDR3 sequence: CASSHGPGQTMNTEAFF. The DNA of the CDR3 is TGTGCCAGCAGCCACGGCCCGGGACAAACCATGAACACTGAAGCTTTCTTT.

V usage is TRBV30 and J usage is TRBJ1-1; D remains ambiguous. CDR3 size: 11 residues. V shed 2 bases and J shed 9 bases, with 10 bases lying between them. The V gene's germline CDR1 is GTSNPN and CDR2 SVGIG (reference sequence). The CDR3 bases are TGTGCCTGGAGTCAACAGAACAAAGCTTTCTTT. This encodes CAWSQQNKAFF. The variable domain in full, completed from reference TRBV30 and TRBJ1-1, reads SQTIHQWPATLVQPVGSPLSLECTVEGTSNPNLYWYRQAAGRGLQLLFYSVGIGQISSEVPQNLSASRPQDRQFILSSKKLLLSDSGFYLCAWSQQNKAFFGQGTRLTVV.

The CDR3 here is CASSYRTSGGITSDTQYF. In nucleotides, the CDR3 is TGTGCCAGCAGCTACCGGACTAGCGGGGGCATCACATCTGATACGCAGTATTTT. The chain is built from TRBV11-2 and TRBJ2-3; 13 nucleotides align to TRBD2. The trim removed 4 bases at V and 6 bases at J, leaving 13 bases unmatched. Germline V lookup: CDR1 SGHAT, CDR2 FQNNGV. The CDR3 has 18 residues.

J is TRBJ1-2 and V is TRBV9, with TRBD1 as a possible D gene (6 bases). Germline-derived CDR1 and CDR2 are SGDLS and YYNGEE. This CDR3 is built from 15 residues. V was trimmed by 0 bases and J by 2 bases, leaving 11 bases between them. The chain's CDR3 is CASSVAGVGNYGYTF. Written as DNA, the CDR3 is TGTGCCAGCAGCGTAGCAGGGGTCGGCAACTATGGCTACACCTTC.

This chain uses TRBV6-5 with TRBJ1-6, with 7 bases aligning to TRBD1. Trimming took 6 bases from V and 11 from J; bases not matched to a gene: 10. Germline V CDR1 and CDR2: MNHEY, SVGAGI. The CDR3 consists of 14 residues. CDR3 nucleotide sequence: TGTGCCAGCAGACCCGGGACAGAGGGCACACCCCTCCACTTT. This translates into CASRPGTEGTPLHF.

The chain combines TRBV7-2 with TRBJ1-3, with D possibly being TRBD1 (5 bases). Germline loops: CDR1 SGHTA, CDR2 FQGNSA. Trimming removed 2 bases from V and 0 bases from J, with 14 bases in between. CDR3 length: 17 residues. CDR3 DNA: TGTGCCAGCAGCTTACGCGTTCGGGGGACCTCTGGAAACACCATATATTTT. This translates into CASSLRVRGTSGNTIYF.

The CDR3 spells CASSLLQGGGNEQFF. CDR3 nucleotides: TGCGCCAGCAGCTTGCTTCAGGGCGGTGGCAATGAGCAGTTCTTC. The chain uses TRBV5-1 and TRBJ2-1; possibly TRBD1 for D (5 bases). CDR3 length: 15 residues. CDR1 is SGHRS and CDR2 is YFSETQ in the germline V gene. V was cut by 1 base and J by 6 bases, with 14 bases left in between.

The chain recombines TRBV24-1 with TRBJ1-5; weak D call: TRBD1 (5 bases). The CDR3 runs to 13 residues. In germline, CDR1 is KGHDR, CDR2 SFDVKD. V lost 8 bases and J lost 3, with 10 bases in between. CDR3 sequence: CATMAGDNQPQHF. In DNA form, the CDR3 reads TGTGCCACCATGGCGGGGGACAATCAGCCCCAGCATTTT.

This clone was counted a few times. The gene calls are TRBV6-5 and TRBJ2-1; perhaps TRBD1 as D (5 bases). The CDR3 is 13 residues long. The germline V gene encodes CDR1 MNHEY and CDR2 SVGAGI. V was pared by 5 bases and J by 9 bases, with 14 bases between. CDR3 in DNA: TGTGCCAGCAGTCCCCAGGGTCTTAGTGAGCAGTTCTTC. This codes for CASSPQGLSEQFF.

The V and J genes are TRBV9 and TRBJ2-3; D is unresolved. Trimming left V 1 base short and J 5 bases short, with 11 bases between. CDR1 is SGDLS, CDR2 YYNGEE, per germline. The CDR3 is 14 residues long. CDR3 nucleotide sequence: TGTGCCAGCAGCGTAATTTCAACGGTAGATACGCAGTATTTT. Protein sequence: CASSVISTVDTQYF.

The V gene is TRBV11-3, the J gene TRBJ2-1; D remains unclear. Germline lookup yields CDR1 SGHNT and CDR2 YENEEA. The V gene lost 5 bases and the J gene lost 15 bases, with 17 bases spanning the gap. The CDR3 is 12 amino acids. CDR3 nucleotide sequence: TGTGCCAGCAGCCCCTCAGGATCCATTCCGTTCTTC. It specifies CASSPSGSIPFF.

The chain couples TRBV2 to TRBJ1-4; 9 nucleotides align to TRBD1. Per the germline V gene, CDR1 is SNHLY and CDR2 is FYNNEI. V dropped 8 bases and J dropped 9; count of bases not matched to a gene: 10. The CDR3 consists of 14 residues. CDR3 region: CASDPGQGLKKLFF. The CDR3 nucleotides read TGTGCCAGCGATCCGGGACAGGGTCTGAAAAAACTGTTTTTT.